These T cell receptor beta chains were read from a single sample in a study of blood T cell repertoires in COVID-19. Profiling relied on immunoSEQ multiplex PCR, and the TCRdb table lists in-frame clones only, not all of them. This repertoire shows over 150,000 clones, around four fifths found once; its top ten account for roughly 19%. Sequencing input: peripheral blood. The receptor source for this set is a woman between 70 and 85 years old who had recovered from COVID-19. The CDR3 runs from the conserved cysteine through the conserved F or W.

v_gene	j_gene	CDR3aa
TRBV7-6	TRBJ2-1	CASSRKVPGDPFYNEQFF
TRBV9	TRBJ2-2	CASSDPGHNPPTGELFF
TRBV5-4	TRBJ2-1	CASSPRGAGAGEQFF
TRBV28	TRBJ1-3	CASSPPLRNTIYF
TRBV21-1	TRBJ1-1	CASTVRTGWNTEAFF
TRBV3-1/TRBV3-2	TRBJ1-3	CASSQGGGSHSGNTIYF
TRBV7-2	TRBJ2-1	CASSPDLAGLGEQFF
TRBV27	TRBJ2-7	CASSRRQGSYEQYF
TRBV6-6	TRBJ2-5	CASSQPQGVGQETQYF
TRBV18	TRBJ2-1	CASSPNRKRESYNEQFF
TRBV5-1	TRBJ2-5	CASSFGGSQETQYF
TRBV28	TRBJ2-3	CASLPSGRADTQYF
TRBV20-1	TRBJ1-4	CSAWGGKLFF
TRBV12-3/TRBV12-4	TRBJ1-4	CASSWGRDEKLFF
TRBV19	TRBJ1-4	CASSIGGQGAANEKLFF
TRBV7-3	TRBJ2-2	CASSLGGRKDTGELFF
TRBV7-8	TRBJ1-2	CASSFLRGSYGYTF
TRBV5-1	TRBJ2-3	CASSFWNLAAPVPGTQYF
TRBV11-3	TRBJ2-3	CASSLVSSADTQYF
TRBV3-1/TRBV3-2	TRBJ1-2	CASTPVAQGGYTF
TRBV9	TRBJ2-3	CASSVAGAKNLGDTQYF
TRBV12-5	TRBJ1-2	CASALGQYGYTF
TRBV5-8	TRBJ2-5	CASSPGTGGVETQYF